This entry lists 11 T cell receptor beta chains sequenced from one sample in a study of cytomegalovirus exposure and HLA in healthy donors. The PCR had 60 Vbeta and 13 Jbeta primers. Some clones are missing from TCRdb's copy, which holds only in-frame ones; the method was immunoSEQ multiplex PCR. Of around 150,000 clones listed, more than 60% are singletons. The sequenced material came from PBMCs. Receptors originate from a middle-aged man in good health and CMV-seronegative.

The chain carries TRBV10-2 and TRBJ2-5; TRBD2 agrees at 9 bases. In germline, CDR1 is WSHSY, CDR2 SAAADI. With V trimmed by 8 bases and J by 5 bases, 18 bases remained unmatched. This CDR3 comprises 17 residues. The CDR3 sequence is CASPVWKKGLAHETQYF. For the CDR3, the DNA is TGCGCCAGCCCGGTCTGGAAAAAGGGACTAGCCCACGAGACCCAGTACTTC.

The gene calls are TRBV6-1 and TRBJ2-7; 11 bases match TRBD1. The CDR3 has 12 amino acids. Trimming removed 6 bases from V and 6 bases from J; junction bases left unmatched: 1. The V gene's germline CDR1 is MNHNS and CDR2 SASEGT. The CDR3 DNA follows: TGTGCCAGCAGGGGGACAGGGGGCGAGCAGTACTTC. As protein: CASRGTGGEQYF.

The rearrangement links TRBV9 to TRBJ1-1; no reliable D call. The CDR3 is made up of 17 amino acids. Trimming took off 0 bases at V and 7 bases at J, with 22 bases between the two ends. Germline V lookup: CDR1 SGDLS, CDR2 YYNGEE. The CDR3 is CASSVGSWEGTRYEAFF. The CDR3 coding sequence is TGTGCCAGCAGCGTAGGCTCTTGGGAGGGAACCCGCTATGAAGCTTTCTTT.

V gene TRBV9 combines with J gene TRBJ2-5; D is possibly TRBD1 (7 bases). Trimming cost V 0 bases and J 7 bases, with 16 bases left between them. Germline values: CDR1 SGDLS, CDR2 YYNGEE. This CDR3 has 15 amino acids. The CDR3 sequence is CASSVEQGGVGTQYF. Here the CDR3 DNA reads TGTGCCAGCAGCGTAGAGCAGGGGGGAGTTGGGACCCAGTACTTC.

There are a few counts of this clone. The chain uses TRBV6-1 and TRBJ2-2, with a possible D match to TRBD1 (5 bases). This CDR3 has 14 residues. Germline V lookup: CDR1 MNHNS, CDR2 SASEGT. V lost 7 bases and J 2 bases, leaving 11 bases between the germline ends. CDR3 loop: CASNARANTGELFF. The CDR3 bases are TGTGCCAGCAATGCCAGGGCTAACACCGGGGAGCTGTTTTTT.

The chain carries TRBV6-5 and TRBJ1-5; maybe TRBD1 (5 bases). V shed 6 bases and J shed 6 bases, with 18 bases lying between them. There are 15 residues in the CDR3. Germline CDR1 is MNHEY and CDR2 is SVGAGI. The DNA of the CDR3 is TGTGCCAGCAGCCTCTGGGGGGGGATCGGTCAGCCCCAGCATTTT. Its translation is CASSLWGGIGQPQHF.

The genes are TRBV7-8 and TRBJ1-6; D possibly corresponds to TRBD1 (6 bases). The CDR3 totals 12 residues. V was pared by 5 bases and J by 10 bases, with 9 bases between. Looked up from germline, CDR1 is SGHVS and CDR2 is FQNEAQ. The CDR3 nucleotides read TGTGCCAGCAGCGAAGGGGGATCACCCCTCCACTTT. It yields the protein CASSEGGSPLHF.

The table lists this clone with a few counts. The chain couples TRBV18 to TRBJ2-1; D is ambiguous. The CDR3 contains 15 residues. V lost 1 base, J lost 3 bases, and 10 bases lay in between. Germline CDR1 KGHSH, CDR2 LQKENI. The CDR3 nucleotides read TGTGCCAGCTCACCACAAGCAGGTATCTACAATGAGCAGTTCTTC. It translates to CASSPQAGIYNEQFF.

The rearrangement links TRBV7-2 to TRBJ1-2, with D possibly TRBD1 on 6 matching bases. The germline V gene encodes CDR1 SGHTA and CDR2 FQGNSA. The CDR3 extends over 14 amino acids. The V gene lost 2 bases and the J gene lost 7 bases, with 14 bases spanning the gap. DNA of the CDR3: TGTGCCAGCAGCTTAACCAGGGGTTTGGCTGGCTACACCTTC. It yields the protein CASSLTRGLAGYTF.

This rearrangement joins TRBV6-1 to TRBJ1-5; D ambiguous. V shed 4 bases and J shed 0 bases, with 7 bases lying between them. The CDR3 sequence is 14 residues long. In germline, CDR1 is MNHNS, CDR2 SASEGT. The CDR3 loop reads CASSAGDSNQPQHF. For the CDR3, the DNA is TGTGCCAGCAGTGCCGGGGATAGCAATCAGCCCCAGCATTTT.

This chain connects TRBV6-1 to TRBJ2-7, with 7 positions matching TRBD2. CDR3 length equals 13 residues. The V gene's germline CDR1 is MNHNS and CDR2 SASEGT. Trimming cost V 6 bases and J 3 bases; bases outside gene matches: 5. CDR3 coding DNA: TGTGCCAGCAGAGGGGACTATCTCTACGAGCAGTACTTC. Protein product: CASRGDYLYEQYF.